This T cell receptor (beta chain) was sequenced for a study of radiotherapy plus CTLA-4 blockade in lung cancer. About the research overall: An objective response was seen in 15% to 20% of patients, and disease control in 25% to 40%. The study's findings and limits: Tumor-origin TCR clones grew in blood after radiotherapy plus ipilimumab.

Ipilimumab-mediated CTLA-4 blockade plus focal radiation was given to patients having chemo-refractory metastatic non-small-cell lung cancer. As regards this clone: Its specificity is not known.

Germline V gene sequence: CDR1 MNHNS, CDR2 SASEGT. This CDR3 is 13 amino acids long. Trimming at V came to 6 bases and at J to 3 bases, leaving 4 bases not matched to a gene. Generated by immunoSEQ multiplex PCR, the TCRdb table keeps only in-frame clones and is missing some. The table has around 78,000 clones, 78% seen once; the top ten hold 3.5% to 4.5%. The TCR originated in a human donor with non-small cell lung cancer who had a partial response to radiotherapy plus ipilimumab. Some clones in this sample may be carry-over from other donors' samples. The rearrangement uses TRBV6-1 and TRBJ1-1; 7 nucleotides match TRBD1. Sample: peripheral blood, taken from a patient treated with radiotherapy plus ipilimumab. CDR3 sequence reads: CASSLTGHTEAFF. The CDR3 DNA sequence: TGTGCCAGCAGCTTGACAGGGCACACTGAAGCTTTCTTT.